Each of the 9 T cell receptor beta chains below was sequenced from the same sample in a study of T cell responses to AZD1222 COVID-19 vaccine. Data came from immunoSEQ multiplex PCR; TCRdb stores just in-frame clones and leaves some out. The sample includes some 150,000 clones, 90% to 95% of them seen just once. Here the sequenced sample was peripheral blood, taken on day 0 of MenACWY control vaccination. These TCRs come from an adult in good health.

The rearrangement joins TRBV30 to TRBJ1-2; D not certain. Between the trimmed V and J ends, which lost 3 bases and 4 bases, there was a span of 12 bases. CDR1 is GTSNPN, CDR2 SVGIG, per germline (reference sequence). The CDR3 length is 13 residues. The CDR3 bases are TGTGCCTGGAGGAATAAGGGCGGCTATGGCTACACCTTC. As protein: CAWRNKGGYGYTF.

The chain has TRBV19 and TRBJ1-1, with 9 bases that match TRBD1. The CDR3 loop spans 13 amino acids. V lost 9 bases to trimming and J lost 5 bases; unmatched junction nucleotides: 7. CDR1 is LNHDA, CDR2 SQIVND, per germline (reference sequence). CDR3 DNA sequence: TGTGCCAGCTGTTACAGGGGGCAAACTGAAGCTTTCTTT. Translating it yields CASCYRGQTEAFF.

The chain is built from TRBV13 and TRBJ1-2; D uncertain. Looked up from germline, CDR1 is PRHDT and CDR2 is FYEKMQ (reference sequence). Trimming pared 2 bases from V and 4 bases from J, leaving 5 bases between. The CDR3 extends over 12 amino acids. The CDR3 region is CASSLKGYGYTF. CDR3 bases: TGTGCCAGCAGCTTAAAGGGCTATGGCTACACCTTC.

The V and J genes are TRBV5-4 and TRBJ2-1; 13 bases are a match to TRBD2. The V gene's germline CDR1 is SGHNT and CDR2 YYREEE (reference sequence). After removal of 3 bases from V and 2 bases from J, the junction contained 5 bases not matched to a gene. The CDR3 covers 17 residues. The CDR3, as DNA: TGTGCCAGCAGCTCACCGGGACTAGCGGGAACCTACAATGAGCAGTTCTTC. Translation: CASSSPGLAGTYNEQFF.

The chain links TRBV5-4 to TRBJ1-1, with a tentative D call TRBD1 (6 bases). Germline V gene data show CDR1 as SGHNT and CDR2 as YYREEE (reference sequence). The V end was cut by 3 bases, the J end by 4 bases, with 16 bases between. The length of the CDR3 is 15 residues. CDR3 nucleotide sequence: TGTGCCAGCAGCTGGCAACAGGGAAGCGGCACTGAAGCTTTCTTT. Protein: CASSWQQGSGTEAFF.

In its sample, this clone was seen a few times. This chain links TRBV7-9 with TRBJ2-1; 13 nucleotides agree with TRBD2. The trim removed 4 bases at V and 4 bases at J, leaving 10 bases unmatched. Germline V CDR1 and CDR2: SEHNR, FQNEAQ (reference sequence). The CDR3 has 18 residues. The DNA for the CDR3 is TGTGCCAGCAGCTCTAGACTAGCGGGGGGAGTTCTTTACAATGAGCAGTTCTTC. Translated: CASSSRLAGGVLYNEQFF.

The V call is TRBV11-2, the J call TRBJ2-5; D is ambiguous. Trimming stripped 3 bases from V and 1 base from J, with 6 bases between. The germline gives CDR1 SGHAT, CDR2 FQNNGV. The CDR3 spans 13 residues. The DNA of the CDR3 is TGTGCCAGCAGCTTCTACGGCCAAGAGACCCAGTACTTC. Its protein product is CASSFYGQETQYF.

V gene TRBV19 combines with J gene TRBJ2-2, with a tentative D call TRBD2 (6 bases). Germline CDR1 and CDR2: LNHDA and SQIVND (reference sequence). V shed 4 bases and J shed 5 bases, with 11 bases lying between them. The CDR3 runs to 14 residues. CDR3 in DNA: TGTGCCAGTAGTACGACTAGGGTTACCGGGGAGCTGTTTTTT. It encodes CASSTTRVTGELFF.

The chain has TRBV10-3 and TRBJ1-1; D gene unclear. The CDR3 has 11 residues. Germline CDR1 and CDR2: ENHRY and SYGVKD. Deletions cut 5 bases from V and 0 bases from J, with 1 base between. The CDR3 sequence is CAISMNTEAFF. The CDR3, as DNA: TGTGCCATCAGTATGAACACTGAAGCTTTCTTT.